This T cell receptor (beta chain) was obtained from a study of T cell responses to AZD1222 COVID-19 vaccine. Study-wide results and limits: Females outnumbered males among donors, who were mostly white British; clonal diversity was possibly underestimated.

Some clones are missing from TCRdb's copy, which holds only in-frame ones; the method was immunoSEQ multiplex PCR. The sample has more than 85,000 clones, 87% seen once. CDR3 length equals 17 residues. Trimming shortened V by 0 bases and J by 2 bases, and 15 bases separated the two germline ends. CDR1 and CDR2 from the germline V gene are LGHNA and YSLEER. Worth noting for this clone: What it binds is unknown.

The receptor was isolated from an adult in good health. The rearrangement joins TRBV4-3 to TRBJ2-3; the D gene is possibly TRBD1 (5 bases). Sequencing used peripheral blood, obtained on day 0 of AZD1222 vaccination. The CDR3: CASSQDLGRAYTDTQYF. DNA of the CDR3: TGCGCCAGCAGCCAAGATCTGGGCAGGGCATACACAGATACGCAGTATTTT.